The rows below give T cell receptor beta chains drawn from one sample of a study of T-cell reconstitution after alpha-beta-depleted transplantation in children. Using its own MiXCR run on the PCR reads, TCRdb lists one record per CDR3 protein. The sample holds hundreds of thousands of distinct CDR3 sequences, 13% seen once. The specimen comprised PBMCs, mostly from graft donor cells, sampled 360 days after TCRalphabeta/CD19-depleted stem cell transplant. Receptors were obtained from a male patient younger than 18 who had a stem cell transplant for acute myeloid leukemia, so the T cells may come from the graft donor. CDR3s include the opening cysteine and the closing phenylalanine or tryptophan. Fields, in order: CDR3 DNA, CDR3 protein, J gene, D gene, clone size, V gene. D genes are given only for firm matches. Some rows have no size entry. The others give once, few or many, or a class for an expanded clone.

TGTGCCAGCAGTTCCAGGGGTGGGAGGGCCGAGGCCAAAAACATTCAGTACTTC CASSSRGGRAEAKNIQYF TRBJ2-4 NA few TRBV6-2/TRBV6-3
TGTGCCAGCAGCCCGACAGGGGGCGGAACCCCCAACCAAGAGACCCAGTACTTC CASSPTGGGTPNQETQYF TRBJ2-5 TRBD1 many TRBV11-1
TGTGCCAGCAGCAGACTGCTAGCGGGCAACGAGAGGAATGAGCAGTTCTTC CASSRLLAGNERNEQFF TRBJ2-1 TRBD2 NA TRBV9
TGCAGTGCTAGGCTCACCCTGAACACCGGGGAGCTGTTTTTT CSARLTLNTGELFF TRBJ2-2 NA few TRBV20-1
TGTGCCAGCAGCTTAGGGACCGGGACTAGCGGGAGCAATGAGCAGTTCTTC CASSLGTGTSGSNEQFF TRBJ2-1 TRBD2 NA TRBV7-2
TGCGCCAGCAGCCAAGCCCAGGCCACAGATACGCAGTATTTT CASSQAQATDTQYF TRBJ2-3 NA NA TRBV4-3
TGTGCCAGCAGTTTGAGTGCCACCGGGGAGCTGTTTTTT CASSLSATGELFF TRBJ2-2 NA many TRBV12-3/TRBV12-4
TGTGCCAGCAGCCTCCGAGGAGGCTCCACTTACAATAAGCAGTTCTTC CASSLRGGSTYNKQFF TRBJ2-1 NA NA TRBV11-3
TGTGCCAGCAGCCATGACAGTGCCGTCTACGAGCAGTACTTC CASSHDSAVYEQYF TRBJ2-7 NA few TRBV12-3/TRBV12-4
TGTGCCAGCAGTTTCCTCAGGGGCAACGAGCAGTACTTC CASSFLRGNEQYF TRBJ2-7 NA NA TRBV28
TGCAGCGGATGGGGCCCTACCGGGGAGCTGTTTTTT CSGWGPTGELFF TRBJ2-2 NA few TRBV29-1
TGCGCCAGCAGCCAAGAGGGAGGGCGGAGAGATTTCTACGAGCAGTACTTC CASSQEGGRRDFYEQYF TRBJ2-7 TRBD2 NA TRBV4-3
TGTGCCAGCAGCGTCGGGACTGGAGGGACTGAAGCTTTCTTT CASSVGTGGTEAFF TRBJ1-1 NA few TRBV9
TGTGCCAGCAGCTTGGCCGAGACAGTGGGAGGTTACAATGAGCAGTTCTTC CASSLAETVGGYNEQFF TRBJ2-1 NA few TRBV5-5
TGCAGTGCTAGAGGGCGAGGGCTTTCTAGCACAGATACGCAGTATTTT CSARGRGLSSTDTQYF TRBJ2-3 NA few TRBV20-1
TGTGCCAGCTCCCCGAAGGGAAGCGGGAACACAGATACGCAGTATTTT CASSPKGSGNTDTQYF TRBJ2-3 TRBD2 few TRBV18
TGTGCCAGCAGTTACCGTCAGTATAAAGTCGAGCAGTACTTC CASSYRQYKVEQYF TRBJ2-7 NA NA TRBV6-5
TGTGCTAGTGGTTTCGGAGAACCCGCAGATACGCAGTATTTT CASGFGEPADTQYF TRBJ2-3 NA many TRBV12-5
TGCAGTGCTCCCTCATGGTTTCGGGAGACCCAGTACTTC CSAPSWFRETQYF TRBJ2-5 NA NA TRBV20-1
TGCGCCAGCAGCCAACCGGCCCTTGGAAACACCATATATTTT CASSQPALGNTIYF TRBJ1-3 NA NA TRBV4-3
TGTGCCAGCAGTTCTAGCGGGTCAAAGTACGAGCAGTACTTC CASSSSGSKYEQYF TRBJ2-7 TRBD2 NA TRBV28
TGTGCCAGCTCACCACCGACAGAAATTCACACAGATACGCAGTATTTT CASSPPTEIHTDTQYF TRBJ2-3 NA few TRBV18
TGTGCCAGCAGCTTTGGAATGGGACAGGGAGGATTC CASSFGMGQGGF TRBJ2-1 TRBD1 few TRBV7-2
TGTGCCAGCAGTCGCGGGTCTAGCCCCGATGAGCAGTTCTTC CASSRGSSPDEQFF TRBJ2-1 NA few TRBV6-2/TRBV6-3
TGCAGCGTCGGTCGGGGTTTCTCCTACGAGCAGTACTTC CSVGRGFSYEQYF TRBJ2-7 NA many TRBV29-1
TGTGCCAGCATCCTAAGAGGACTAGCGGGAGTTGCTAGCACAGATACGCAGTATTTT CASILRGLAGVASTDTQYF TRBJ2-3 TRBD2 few TRBV4-2
TGTGCCAGCAGTTTTCGACTAGCGGGAGCCTACGAGCAGTACTTC CASSFRLAGAYEQYF TRBJ2-7 TRBD2 few TRBV12-3/TRBV12-4
TGTGCCAGCAGTTTACACAGGGGTAAGAGGTACGAGCAGTACTTC CASSLHRGKRYEQYF TRBJ2-7 TRBD1 many TRBV12-3/TRBV12-4
TGCAGCGTTGGAGTTAGCGGGAGTCGTATTGAGACCCAGTACTTC CSVGVSGSRIETQYF TRBJ2-5 TRBD2 NA TRBV29-1
TGTGCCAGCAGCAGAGTAACAGCCGCCTACGAGCAGTACTTC CASSRVTAAYEQYF TRBJ2-7 NA NA TRBV7-9
TGTGCCAGCAGCCCGCTCGGGCTAGCGGTGTACCAAGAGACCCAGTACTTC CASSPLGLAVYQETQYF TRBJ2-5 TRBD2 NA TRBV11-1
TGTGCCAGCAGTTACTCCTTACTAGCGGGAGTTGTTGATACGCAGTATTTT CASSYSLLAGVVDTQYF TRBJ2-3 TRBD2 few TRBV6-5
TGTGCCAGCAGTTTTGACCGCGTCGAGCAGTTCTTC CASSFDRVEQFF TRBJ2-1 NA NA TRBV28
TGCAGTGCTAGAGATGGTGCGGGAGGGCCGGTTTACGAGCAGTACTTC CSARDGAGGPVYEQYF TRBJ2-7 TRBD2 NA TRBV20-1
TGTGCCAGCAGGCGTAGAAGCGGGAGGGAGGGAAAGACCCAGTACTTC CASRRRSGREGKTQYF TRBJ2-5 TRBD2 NA TRBV12-3/TRBV12-4
TGTGCCATCTGTCCAAATTCCCTACCGACAGGGTTGAGTCCCTACGAGCAGTACTTC CAICPNSLPTGLSPYEQYF TRBJ2-7 TRBD1 NA TRBV2
TGTGCCAGCAGCTTGGAGGCTAGCGTTCCAGATACGCAGTATTTT CASSLEASVPDTQYF TRBJ2-3 NA NA TRBV5-4
TGTGCCTGGAGTGTACTGTCAGATACGCAGTATTTT CAWSVLSDTQYF TRBJ2-3 NA few TRBV30
TGTGCCAGCAGCTACGGACAGCCCAGTGAAAAACTGTTTTTT CASSYGQPSEKLFF TRBJ1-4 NA few TRBV28
TGTGCCAGCAGTTACGCAGGCAGGGATGGCTACACCTTC CASSYAGRDGYTF TRBJ1-2 NA few TRBV6-5
TGTGCCAGCAGTCCATACTCTCGGGGGAGAACAAGCAATCAGCCCCAGCATTTT CASSPYSRGRTSNQPQHF TRBJ1-5 NA NA TRBV28
TGTGCCAGCAGTTTCGACGGGAGTAGGTCAGATACGCAGTATTTT CASSFDGSRSDTQYF TRBJ2-3 NA many TRBV28
TGCGCCAGCAGCTCCAATACTCATAGCACAGATACGCAGTATTTT CASSSNTHSTDTQYF TRBJ2-3 NA many TRBV5-1
TGTGCCTGGAGTGGGCTAGCCTTAAACGAAAAGACCCAGTACTTC CAWSGLALNEKTQYF TRBJ2-5 NA many TRBV30
TGTGCCAGCAGTTTGTTCGGGGGGATCCATTTT CASSLFGGIHF TRBJ2-3 TRBD2 NA TRBV28
TGTGCCAGCAGTTTAGGAATCCCAGAGACCCAGTACTTC CASSLGIPETQYF TRBJ2-5 NA NA TRBV28
TGTGCCAGCAGCCAAGATCGGCTAGTAGCGGGTGGTGAGCAGTTCTTC CASSQDRLVAGGEQFF TRBJ2-1 TRBD2 few TRBV14